What follows describes a single T cell receptor (beta chain). The data stem from a study of blood T cell repertoires in COVID-19. Study at large: Acute and convalescent COVID-19 samples came from the United States, Italy and Spain.

CDR1 and CDR2 from the germline V gene are KGHSH and LQKENI. The germline V and J ends were trimmed by 4 bases and 4 bases, with 14 bases remaining between them. This CDR3 comprises 15 residues. Using immunoSEQ multiplex PCR, the repertoire was profiled, and TCRdb retains in-frame clones only, with some absent. The sample shows fewer than 250,000 clones, over 75% of them seen only once. Sequencing was performed on PBMCs or T cells enriched from blood (not recorded which). The J gene is TRBJ1-3, the V gene TRBV18; D remains unclear. The TCR was taken from a woman between 25 and 40 years old who had been exposed to COVID-19. The CDR3 DNA is TGTGCCAGCTCACTGGGCTACGCGGGAGGAAACACCATATATTTT. Its protein is CASSLGYAGGNTIYF.